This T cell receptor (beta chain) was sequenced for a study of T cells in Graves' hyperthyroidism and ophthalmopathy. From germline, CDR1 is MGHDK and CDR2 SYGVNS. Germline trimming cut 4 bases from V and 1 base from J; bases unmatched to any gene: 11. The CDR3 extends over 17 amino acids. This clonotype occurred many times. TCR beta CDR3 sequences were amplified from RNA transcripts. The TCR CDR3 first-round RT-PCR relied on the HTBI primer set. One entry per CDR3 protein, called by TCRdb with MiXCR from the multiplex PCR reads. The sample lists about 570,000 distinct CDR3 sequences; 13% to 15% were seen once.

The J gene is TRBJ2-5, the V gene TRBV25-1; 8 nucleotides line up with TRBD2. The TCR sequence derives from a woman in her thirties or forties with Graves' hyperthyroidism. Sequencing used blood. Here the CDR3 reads CASSVLPGRGGQETQYF. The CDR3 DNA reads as TGTGCCAGCAGTGTTCTACCGGGCCGGGGGGGCCAAGAGACCCAGTACTTC.